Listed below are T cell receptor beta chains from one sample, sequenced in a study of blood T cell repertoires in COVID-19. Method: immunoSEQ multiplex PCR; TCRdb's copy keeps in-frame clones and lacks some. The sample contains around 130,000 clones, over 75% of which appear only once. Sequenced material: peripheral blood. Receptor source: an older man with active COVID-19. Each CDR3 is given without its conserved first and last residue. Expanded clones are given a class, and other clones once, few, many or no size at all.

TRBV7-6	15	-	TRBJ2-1	ASSYRGAGQGHNEQF
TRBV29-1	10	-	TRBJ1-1	SVGTGVAEAF
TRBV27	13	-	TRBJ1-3	ASSFGGAAGNTIY
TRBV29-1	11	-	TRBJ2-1	SVPAGGINEQF
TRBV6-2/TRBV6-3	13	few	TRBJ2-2	ASSQHASGTGELF
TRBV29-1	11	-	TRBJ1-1	SSEGTGGKEAF
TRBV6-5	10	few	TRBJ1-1	ASSYSSTEAF
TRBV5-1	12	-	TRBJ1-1	ASSFRLVNTEAF
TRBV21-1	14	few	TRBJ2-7	ASSKSETGDSYEQY
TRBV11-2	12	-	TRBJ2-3	ASSLGQGTDTQY
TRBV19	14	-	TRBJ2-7	ASSTPSTSGSAEQY
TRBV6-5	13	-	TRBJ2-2	ASKGGQVNTGELF
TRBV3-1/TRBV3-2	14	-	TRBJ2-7	ASSQALTGTRREQY
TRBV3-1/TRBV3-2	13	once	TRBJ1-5	ASSQDTSPRQPQH
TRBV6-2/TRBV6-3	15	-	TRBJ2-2	ASSYSISVVDTGELF
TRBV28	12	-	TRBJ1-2	ASTPGRGRNGYT
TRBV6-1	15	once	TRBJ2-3	ASSEDTTGSYTDTQY
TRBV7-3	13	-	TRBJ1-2	ASSLNGPPDYGYT
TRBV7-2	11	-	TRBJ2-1	ATNREGRREQF
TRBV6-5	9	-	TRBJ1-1	ASRGGTEAF
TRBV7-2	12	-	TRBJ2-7	ASSPSWTSYEQY
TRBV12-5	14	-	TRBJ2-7	ASGLVLQGKLYEQY
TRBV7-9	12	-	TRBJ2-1	AAEASGRSGEQF
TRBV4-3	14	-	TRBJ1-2	ASSQDRARGNYGYT
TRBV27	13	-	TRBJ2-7	ASSLAGGPRNEQY
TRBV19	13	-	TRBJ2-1	ASSIGGIQYNEQF
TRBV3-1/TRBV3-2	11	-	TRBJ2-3	ASSPRGADTQY
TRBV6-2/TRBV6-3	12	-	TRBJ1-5	ASSLSPGNQPQH
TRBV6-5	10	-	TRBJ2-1	ASQSGGYEQF
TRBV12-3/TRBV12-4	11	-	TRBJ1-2	ASSSGQENGYT
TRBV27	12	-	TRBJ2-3	ASSPGLDTDTQY
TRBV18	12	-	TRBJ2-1	ASSPGGSYNEQF
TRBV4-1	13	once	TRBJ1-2	ASSQRWEGGYGYT
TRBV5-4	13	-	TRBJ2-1	ASSPGGSSYNEQF
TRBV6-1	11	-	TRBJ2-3	ASSEARASTQY
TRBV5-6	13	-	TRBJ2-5	ASSLDRTGQETQY
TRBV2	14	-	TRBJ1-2	ASNKQGAGSNYGYT
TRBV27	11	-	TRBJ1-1	ASRLVGGTEAF
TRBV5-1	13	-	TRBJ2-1	ASSAGQRLHNEQF
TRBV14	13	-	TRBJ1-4	ASSPTGLRAEKLF
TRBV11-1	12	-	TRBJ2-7	ASSLRDRGDEQY